One sample yielded the 10 T cell receptor beta chains listed below, sequenced in a study of T cell changes during pregnancy in multiple sclerosis. Sequencing used immunoSEQ multiplex PCR; TCRdb keeps in-frame clones, though not all of them. The table shows nearly 80,000 clones, with around 94% occurring only once. Sequenced here: CD4+ T cells from peripheral blood mononuclear cells, sampled before pregnancy. Source of these receptors: a female donor with multiple sclerosis, enrolled in a pregnancy study.

The gene calls are TRBV5-1 and TRBJ1-4, with TRBD1 matching 8 bases. Germline trimming cut 2 bases from V and 7 bases from J; bases unmatched to any gene: 4. The length of the CDR3 is 14 residues. In germline, CDR1 is SGHRS, CDR2 YFSETQ. The CDR3 DNA is TGCGCCAGCAGCTTCGGGACAGGTTTTGAAAAACTGTTTTTT. Protein product: CASSFGTGFEKLFF.

V is TRBV5-1 and J is TRBJ2-1; 12 positions match TRBD2. Germline assignment: CDR1 SGHRS and CDR2 YFSETQ. V was clipped by 3 bases and J by 4 bases; unmatched bases: 8. The CDR3 sequence is 17 residues long. The CDR3, as DNA: TGCGCCAGCAGCTCTGGGGGAGGACTAGCGGGATACAATGAGCAGTTCTTC. Protein product: CASSSGGGLAGYNEQFF.

The rearrangement joins TRBV19 to TRBJ2-1, with 7 bases fitting TRBD1. CDR1 LNHDA and CDR2 SQIVND come from the germline V gene (reference sequence). V was pared by 5 bases and J by 2 bases, with 9 bases of the junction left unmatched. CDR3 length equals 16 residues. The CDR3 coding sequence is TGTGCCAGTAGTGGAGACAGGGCGATGCCCTACAATGAGCAGTTCTTC. Its translation: CASSGDRAMPYNEQFF.

The V and J genes are TRBV19 and TRBJ1-6; 10 bases agree with TRBD1. V shed 8 bases and J 7 bases; nucleotides not matched to a gene: 8. The CDR3 extends over 15 amino acids. Germline values: CDR1 LNHDA, CDR2 SQIVND (reference sequence). The CDR3 DNA follows: TGTGCCAGTGGACCGACAGGGGGCGAGAATTCACCCCTCCACTTT. Amino acids: CASGPTGGENSPLHF.

This clone has a single count. This chain connects TRBV30 to TRBJ1-4; 7 bases are shared with TRBD1. Trimming took 2 bases from V and 9 from J; bases not matched to a gene: 12. The CDR3 covers 15 residues. Germline CDR1 is GTSNPN and CDR2 is SVGIG (reference sequence). Written as DNA, the CDR3 is TGTGCCTGGAGTACCGACAGGGAGAAGCTACAAAAACTGTTTTTT. Its translation: CAWSTDREKLQKLFF.

CDR3 residues: CAWVGGLGYGYTF. CDR3 DNA sequence: TGTGCCTGGGTGGGAGGGCTTGGGTATGGCTACACCTTC. The chain links TRBV30 to TRBJ1-2; D unresolved. Germline CDR1 and CDR2: GTSNPN and SVGIG (reference sequence). The CDR3 runs to 13 residues. Trimming cost V 5 bases and J 5 bases, with 15 bases left between them.

The CDR3 sequence is CASSAMGLPYQETQYF. DNA for the CDR3: TGTGCCAGCAGCGCGATGGGACTCCCGTACCAAGAGACCCAGTACTTC. The chain joins TRBV9 to TRBJ2-5, with D possibly being TRBD2 (6 bases). The V and J ends lost 3 bases and 0 bases respectively, with 15 bases between them. The CDR3 is 16 amino acids. CDR1 SGDLS and CDR2 YYNGEE come from the germline V gene.

In nucleotides, the CDR3 is TGTGCCAGCAGCTTTGGGATAGGGACAGCCAAGGAGCAGTTCTTC. The encoded protein is CASSFGIGTAKEQFF. The rearrangement uses TRBV11-1 and TRBJ2-1, with 7 bases fitting TRBD1. V lost 3 bases to trimming and J lost 10 bases; unmatched junction nucleotides: 12. The CDR3 runs 15 residues. Germline loops: CDR1 SGHAT, CDR2 FQDESV (reference sequence).

The chain uses TRBV7-9 and TRBJ2-2; 11 bases map to TRBD2. Trimming took 1 base from V and 2 from J; bases not matched to a gene: 3. The CDR3 contains 17 residues. The germline V gene encodes CDR1 SEHNR and CDR2 FQNEAQ (reference sequence). CDR3 loop: CASSLGLAGGNTGELFF. DNA for the CDR3: TGTGCCAGCAGCTTAGGGCTAGCGGGAGGAAACACCGGGGAGCTGTTTTTT.

The chain recombines TRBV28 with TRBJ2-1; D perhaps matches TRBD1 (5 bases). The CDR3 runs 12 residues. V lost 5 bases and J 10 bases, leaving 12 bases between the germline ends. The germline CDR1 and CDR2 sequences are MDHEN and SYDVKM. CDR3 bases: TGTGCCAGCAGTCCGTACAGGTTAGAGCAGTTCTTC. Residues: CASSPYRLEQFF.